Below are 10 T cell receptor delta chains sequenced from a single sample in a study of gamma-delta chains in newborns, infants, children. TCRdb re-called the reads through CATT. The table has roughly 7,100 delta-chain clones, around 0.7% seen once. Material: blood. These TCRs come from a child who was a newborn, infant or young child, either healthy, febrile or measles-vaccinated (not recorded which).

This clone showed up just a few times. The amino acid sequence in TCRdb belongs to a much larger clone and departs from this DNA's translation at residue 8, likely a sequencing read error; the sequence shown is translated from the DNA. The chain links TRDV2 to TRDJ3; D may be TRDD3 (5 bases). Germline lookup yields CDR1 GEAIGNYY and CDR2 EKD. This CDR3 contains 14 residues. This CDR3 reads CACDTVGPTRQMFF. For the CDR3, the DNA is TGCGCCTGTGACACGGTGGGGCCCACCCGACAGATGTTTTTC.

To note about this clone: This may be a read error: a much more frequent sequence differs by one nucleotide. This chain joins TRDV2 and TRDJ3; 8 bases match TRDD3. The V gene's germline CDR1 is GEAIGNYY and CDR2 EKD. V shed 2 bases, J shed 0 bases, and the junction held 8 bases outside the gene matches. The CDR3 covers 19 residues. CDR3 amino acids: CACDITGGPISWDTRQMFF. The CDR3 DNA follows: TGTGCCTGTGACATAACTGGGGGCCCCATCTCCTGGGACACCCGACAGATGTTTTTC.

A few counts support this clone. The protein held in TCRdb is that of a much larger clone and does not match this DNA's translation at residue 4, likely because of a read error; the protein shown is translated from the DNA. The rearrangement joins TRDV2 to TRDJ2, with D possibly TRDD3 on 6 matching bases. The CDR3 runs to 18 residues. The germline V gene has CDR1 GEAIGNYY and CDR2 EKD. The CDR3 region is CACATGWGPQALTAQLFF. The CDR3 bases are TGTGCCTGTGCCACCGGTTGGGGGCCCCAGGCTTTGACAGCACAACTCTTCTTT.

This clone is medium-sized by share. Other nucleotide sequences in the sample specify the same CDR3. The chain recombines TRDV2 with TRDJ3, with 8 bases aligning to TRDD3. The germline gives CDR1 GEAIGNYY, CDR2 EKD. V was pared by 0 bases and J by 2 bases, with 8 bases of the junction left unmatched. The CDR3 consists of 19 residues. CDR3 nucleotide sequence: TGTGCCTGTGACACCGTCGGACTGGGGGGGACCTGGGACACCCGACAGATGTTTTTC. Translation gives CACDTVGLGGTWDTRQMFF.

This clone was seen a few times. A read error likely explains why the TCRdb protein, taken from a much larger clone, differs from this DNA's translation at residue 4; the protein shown is translated from the DNA. CDR3 in DNA: TGTGCCTGTGGCACAGTACTGGGGATCTCCTGGGACACCCGACAGATGTTTTTC. The encoded protein is CACGTVLGISWDTRQMFF. The J gene is TRDJ3, the V gene TRDV2; TRDD3 matches at 7 bases. Germline CDR1 GEAIGNYY, CDR2 EKD. The ends lost 5 bases at V and 0 bases at J; junction bases unmatched: 9. This CDR3 has 18 amino acids.

To note about this clone: A far larger clone is off by one base, so a read error is likely. The chain uses TRDV2 and TRDJ1; TRDD3 might be the D (6 bases). Trimming removed 6 bases at V and 0 bases at J, with 7 bases between. The CDR3 loop spans 12 amino acids. Germline V gene data show CDR1 as GEAIGNYY and CDR2 as EKD. As DNA, the CDR3 is TGTGCCTGTAGGGGATACACCGATAAACTCATCTTT. Its protein is CACRGYTDKLIF.

At least ten counts were recorded for this clone. This sequence joins TRDV2 and TRDJ3; the match to TRDD3 covers 7 bases. Germline CDR1 GEAIGNYY, CDR2 EKD. This CDR3 comprises 18 residues. The V and J ends lost 3 bases and 0 bases, in that order; junction bases with no gene match: 7. The CDR3 region has the DNA TGTGCCTGTGACTTCCTGGGGGTCGACTCCTGGGACACCCGACAGATGTTTTTC. Residues: CACDFLGVDSWDTRQMFF.

At least ten counts were recorded for this clone. This same CDR3 is encoded by further DNA sequences in the sample. The chain combines TRDV1 with TRDJ1; D ambiguous. Trimming shortened V by 5 bases and J by 0 bases, and 16 bases separated the two germline ends. This CDR3 is 16 amino acids long. Germline V CDR1 and CDR2: TSWWSYY, QGS. CDR3 protein: CALGSCLLKYTDKLIF. The CDR3 DNA reads as TGTGCTCTTGGGTCTTGCCTCCTCAAGTACACCGATAAACTCATCTTT.

The sample holds many counts of this clone. At one end, the junction sequence differs from germline, possibly due to a read error. The chain couples TRDV2 to TRDJ3; 7 bases are a match to TRDD3. Per the germline V gene, CDR1 is GEAIGNYY and CDR2 is EKD. This CDR3 has 16 amino acids. CDR3 residues: CACDWIRSWDTRQMFF. Written as DNA, the CDR3 is TGTGCCTGTGACTGGATACGCTCCTGGGACACCCGCCAGATGTTTTTC.

The chain uses TRDV2 and TRDJ3; possible D gene TRDD3, 6 bases. This CDR3 spans 19 amino acids. The germline V and J ends were trimmed by 0 bases and 0 bases, with 14 bases remaining between them. Germline CDR1 reads GEAIGNYY; CDR2 reads EKD. The CDR3 is CACDTVSWDNSWDTRQMFF. The CDR3 DNA reads TGTGCCTGTGACACCGTGTCCTGGGATAACTCCTGGGACACCCGACAGATGTTTTTC.